This TCR beta chain was profiled in a study of blood T cell repertoires in COVID-19. CDR1 is SGHVS and CDR2 is FQNEAQ in the germline V gene. This CDR3 has 14 amino acids. The V end was cut by 6 bases, the J end by 5 bases, with 16 bases between. Some clones are missing from TCRdb's copy, which holds only in-frame ones; the method was immunoSEQ multiplex PCR. The sample holds about 140,000 clones, approximately 78% seen once. The specimen was PBMCs or T cells enriched from blood (not recorded which). This chain links TRBV7-8 with TRBJ1-1; D remains unclear. This sequence originates from a woman aged 45 to 65 who had recovered from COVID-19. In DNA, the CDR3 is TGTGCCAGCAGAGAGGTGGAGGGAAAGACTGAAGCTTTCTTT. The encoded protein is CASREVEGKTEAFF.